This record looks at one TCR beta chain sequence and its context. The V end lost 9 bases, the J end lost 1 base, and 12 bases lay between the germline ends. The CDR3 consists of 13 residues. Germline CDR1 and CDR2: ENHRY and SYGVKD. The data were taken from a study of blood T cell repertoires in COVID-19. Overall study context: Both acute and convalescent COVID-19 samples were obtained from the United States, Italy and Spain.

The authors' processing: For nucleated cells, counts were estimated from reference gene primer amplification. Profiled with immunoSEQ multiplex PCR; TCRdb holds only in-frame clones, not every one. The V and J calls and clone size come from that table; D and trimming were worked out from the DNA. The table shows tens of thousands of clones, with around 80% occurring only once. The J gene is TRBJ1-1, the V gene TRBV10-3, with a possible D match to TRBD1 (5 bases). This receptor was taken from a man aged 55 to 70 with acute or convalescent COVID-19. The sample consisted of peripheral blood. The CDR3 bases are TGTGCCATTAAAGGGGAGGCGAACACTGAAGCTTTCTTT. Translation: CAIKGEANTEAFF.